These T cell receptor beta chains were read from a single sample in a study of neurological immune-mediated disorders. TCRdb fed the 5' RACE reads into MiXCR, producing one record per CDR3 protein. The table has 25,000 to 35,000 distinct CDR3 sequences, about a sixth seen once; the top ten hold 4% to 5%. Source material: CD4+ T cells from blood. The receptors derive from a female donor with HTLV-1-associated myelopathy (HAM/TSP). Each CDR3 is given with its conserved first and last residue. Fields, in order: clone size, V gene, D gene, J gene, CDR3 DNA, CDR3 protein. The D gene is left open where the match is weak. Clone size is stated in some rows and not others, as once, few, many or a class when expanded.

clone size: many; V gene: TRBV28; D gene: TRBD2; J gene: TRBJ2-2; CDR3 DNA: TGTGCCAGCAGTTTAGCAGGGAGGGCCGGGGAGCTGTTTTTT; CDR3 protein: CASSLAGRAGELFF
clone size: many; V gene: TRBV2; D gene: TRBD1; J gene: TRBJ1-1; CDR3 DNA: TGTGCCAGCAGCCAGAATACAGGGGGCGGAAAAGCTTTCTTT; CDR3 protein: CASSQNTGGGKAFF
clone size: many; V gene: TRBV5-1; D gene: -; J gene: TRBJ1-5; CDR3 DNA: TGCGCCAGCAGCTTGGGGACAAACAATCAGCCCCAGCATTTT; CDR3 protein: CASSLGTNNQPQHF
clone size: many; V gene: TRBV20-1; D gene: -; J gene: TRBJ2-5; CDR3 DNA: TGCAGTGCTAGAGGGACTCCCCTTGAGACCCAGTACTTC; CDR3 protein: CSARGTPLETQYF
clone size: many; V gene: TRBV11-2; D gene: TRBD1; J gene: TRBJ1-3; CDR3 DNA: TGTGCCAGCAGCTTAGAGGGGACAGCTGGAAACACCATATATTTT; CDR3 protein: CASSLEGTAGNTIYF
clone size: many; V gene: TRBV3-1; D gene: -; J gene: TRBJ2-5; CDR3 DNA: TGTGCCAGCAGAGTGATAGCGGACGAGGGGACCCAGTACTTC; CDR3 protein: CASRVIADEGTQYF
clone size: many; V gene: TRBV20-1; D gene: TRBD1; J gene: TRBJ1-1; CDR3 DNA: TGCAGTGCTCGACAGGGGGTTCACACTGAAGCTTTCTTT; CDR3 protein: CSARQGVHTEAFF
clone size: many; V gene: TRBV20-1; D gene: -; J gene: TRBJ2-7; CDR3 DNA: TGCAGTGCGAGGGGGGCTAGCGGCTACGAGCAGTACTTC; CDR3 protein: CSARGASGYEQYF
clone size: medium-sized; V gene: TRBV2; D gene: TRBD1; J gene: TRBJ1-2; CDR3 DNA: TGTGCCAGCAGCGACGGGACAGGGAACTATGGCTACACCTTC; CDR3 protein: CASSDGTGNYGYTF
clone size: -; V gene: TRBV18; D gene: TRBD1; J gene: TRBJ2-7; CDR3 DNA: TGTGCCAGCTCGCTTATCACGGGACAGGGGGCTTACGAGAAGTACTTC; CDR3 protein: CASSLITGQGAYEKYF
clone size: many; V gene: TRBV2; D gene: TRBD1; J gene: TRBJ1-6; CDR3 DNA: TGTGCCAGCAGGCCCTTGACAGGGAATAATTCACCCCTCCACTTT; CDR3 protein: CASRPLTGNNSPLHF
clone size: -; V gene: TRBV20-1; D gene: -; J gene: TRBJ1-2; CDR3 DNA: TGCAGTGCTATAATTCGCGACTGGAGCAATGGCTACACCTTC; CDR3 protein: CSAIIRDWSNGYTF
clone size: -; V gene: TRBV14; D gene: -; J gene: TRBJ2-7; CDR3 DNA: TGTGCCAGCAGCCAAGGTCAGGGCTTCTACGAGCAGTACTTC; CDR3 protein: CASSQGQGFYEQYF
clone size: many; V gene: TRBV7-9; D gene: -; J gene: TRBJ2-1; CDR3 DNA: TGTGCCAGCAGCGTCAGCTATGAGCAGTTCTTC; CDR3 protein: CASSVSYEQFF
clone size: -; V gene: TRBV7-6; D gene: -; J gene: TRBJ1-4; CDR3 DNA: TGTGCCAGCAGCCCCTACAGGACTGATAATGAAAAACTGTTTTTT; CDR3 protein: CASSPYRTDNEKLFF
clone size: many; V gene: TRBV12-3/TRBV12-4; D gene: -; J gene: TRBJ2-5; CDR3 DNA: TGTGCCAGCAGTTTCGGCTCGAAAGAGACCCAGTACTTC; CDR3 protein: CASSFGSKETQYF
clone size: many; V gene: TRBV5-1; D gene: TRBD1; J gene: TRBJ1-3; CDR3 DNA: TGCGCCAGCAGAAATCGAGCCGGGACAGGGGGCCCTGGAAACACCATATATTTT; CDR3 protein: CASRNRAGTGGPGNTIYF
clone size: many; V gene: TRBV5-8; D gene: TRBD1; J gene: TRBJ2-7; CDR3 DNA: TGTGCCAGCCGATTCCGGGACAGGGGCTTTTACGAGCAGTACTTC; CDR3 protein: CASRFRDRGFYEQYF
clone size: many; V gene: TRBV2; D gene: -; J gene: TRBJ1-5; CDR3 DNA: TGTGCCAGCAGTGATGGACGGTCCAATCAGCCCCAGCATTTT; CDR3 protein: CASSDGRSNQPQHF
clone size: -; V gene: TRBV7-8; D gene: TRBD2; J gene: TRBJ2-3; CDR3 DNA: TGTGCCAGCAGCTTGACTCTAGCGGGGGCCAGTGATACGCAGTATTTT; CDR3 protein: CASSLTLAGASDTQYF
clone size: -; V gene: TRBV5-1; D gene: TRBD2; J gene: TRBJ2-1; CDR3 DNA: TGCGCCAGCAACTCGGGGAGGGGCAGTAGCTCCTACAATGAGCAGTTCTTC; CDR3 protein: CASNSGRGSSSYNEQFF
clone size: many; V gene: TRBV5-1; D gene: TRBD1; J gene: TRBJ1-1; CDR3 DNA: TGCGCCAGCAGCTTGGACAGGGGGCTGAGCACTGAAGCTTTCTTT; CDR3 protein: CASSLDRGLSTEAFF
clone size: many; V gene: TRBV20-1; D gene: TRBD2; J gene: TRBJ2-3; CDR3 DNA: TGCAGTGCGGCCGGACTAGCGGGAGGCTCAGATACGCAGTATTTT; CDR3 protein: CSAAGLAGGSDTQYF
clone size: many; V gene: TRBV7-2; D gene: TRBD2; J gene: TRBJ2-7; CDR3 DNA: TGTGCCAGCAGCTCAAGGGGACTAGCGGGTTACGAGCAGTACTTC; CDR3 protein: CASSSRGLAGYEQYF
clone size: many; V gene: TRBV7-2; D gene: TRBD1; J gene: TRBJ2-7; CDR3 DNA: TGTGCCAGCAGCAGCCGACAGGGTTCCTACGAGCAGTACTTC; CDR3 protein: CASSSRQGSYEQYF
clone size: many; V gene: TRBV20-1; D gene: -; J gene: TRBJ1-6; CDR3 DNA: TGCAGTGCAAGACAGCTCTCCTATAATTCACCCCTCCACTTT; CDR3 protein: CSARQLSYNSPLHF
clone size: many; V gene: TRBV11-2; D gene: TRBD2; J gene: TRBJ2-2; CDR3 DNA: TGTGCCAGCAGCCCAAGGGGGGCTTGGAGCGGGGGGCCAGGAACCGGGGAGCTGTTTTTT; CDR3 protein: CASSPRGAWSGGPGTGELFF
clone size: many; V gene: TRBV6-5; D gene: TRBD2; J gene: TRBJ2-5; CDR3 DNA: TGTGCCAGCAGTTACTTGGGGGCTAGCGGGGGTTCAGAGACCCAGTACTTC; CDR3 protein: CASSYLGASGGSETQYF
clone size: many; V gene: TRBV7-3; D gene: -; J gene: TRBJ1-1; CDR3 DNA: TGTGCCAGCAGCTTACATCCAGGGGAGGAAGCTTTCTTT; CDR3 protein: CASSLHPGEEAFF
clone size: -; V gene: TRBV5-1; D gene: -; J gene: TRBJ2-2; CDR3 DNA: TGCGCCAGCAGCTTGGCCGGTACTTGGGAGCTGTTTTTT; CDR3 protein: CASSLAGTWELFF
clone size: many; V gene: TRBV5-1; D gene: -; J gene: TRBJ2-1; CDR3 DNA: TGCGCCAGCAGCTTAGGGGGGCCCTACAATGAGCAGTTCTTC; CDR3 protein: CASSLGGPYNEQFF
clone size: many; V gene: TRBV12-3/TRBV12-4; D gene: TRBD1; J gene: TRBJ1-1; CDR3 DNA: TGTGCCAGCAGTTCCCGGGACAGGGTGCCTGAAGCTTTCTTT; CDR3 protein: CASSSRDRVPEAFF
clone size: many; V gene: TRBV6-5; D gene: TRBD1; J gene: TRBJ2-7; CDR3 DNA: TGTGCCAGCAGTAGGGGGACAGGAAACGAGCAGTACTTC; CDR3 protein: CASSRGTGNEQYF
clone size: -; V gene: TRBV10-2; D gene: TRBD2; J gene: TRBJ2-5; CDR3 DNA: TGCGCCAGCAGACTAGCGGGTGACGAGACCCAGTACTTC; CDR3 protein: CASRLAGDETQYF
clone size: -; V gene: TRBV28; D gene: TRBD2; J gene: TRBJ2-7; CDR3 DNA: TGTGCCAGCAGTAAGGGACTAGCGGGTCTCAGCTCCTACGAGCAGTACTTC; CDR3 protein: CASSKGLAGLSSYEQYF
clone size: many; V gene: TRBV20-1; D gene: TRBD1; J gene: TRBJ1-3; CDR3 DNA: TGCAGTGCTAGAGCGATGGAGACAGGGGGGATCTCTGGAAACACCATATATTTT; CDR3 protein: CSARAMETGGISGNTIYF
clone size: -; V gene: TRBV5-1; D gene: -; J gene: TRBJ2-3; CDR3 DNA: TGCGCCAGCAGCTTCGGTGGCCCTACAGATACGCAGTATTTT; CDR3 protein: CASSFGGPTDTQYF
clone size: many; V gene: TRBV5-1; D gene: -; J gene: TRBJ1-5; CDR3 DNA: TGCGCCAGCAGTTCAGCCCCCGGGTCCAATCAGCCCCAGCATTTT; CDR3 protein: CASSSAPGSNQPQHF
clone size: many; V gene: TRBV18; D gene: -; J gene: TRBJ2-7; CDR3 DNA: TGTGCCAGCTCACCCCCGGGTCCCGTGGAAGATCAGTACTTC; CDR3 protein: CASSPPGPVEDQYF
clone size: many; V gene: TRBV12-3/TRBV12-4; D gene: -; J gene: TRBJ2-2; CDR3 DNA: TGTGCCAGCAGTTTTTCCTCGAACACCGGGGAGCTGTTTTTT; CDR3 protein: CASSFSSNTGELFF
clone size: many; V gene: TRBV5-1; D gene: TRBD1; J gene: TRBJ2-4; CDR3 DNA: TGCGCCAGCAGCCGCCCTATGACAGGGGGCATTCAGTACTTC; CDR3 protein: CASSRPMTGGIQYF